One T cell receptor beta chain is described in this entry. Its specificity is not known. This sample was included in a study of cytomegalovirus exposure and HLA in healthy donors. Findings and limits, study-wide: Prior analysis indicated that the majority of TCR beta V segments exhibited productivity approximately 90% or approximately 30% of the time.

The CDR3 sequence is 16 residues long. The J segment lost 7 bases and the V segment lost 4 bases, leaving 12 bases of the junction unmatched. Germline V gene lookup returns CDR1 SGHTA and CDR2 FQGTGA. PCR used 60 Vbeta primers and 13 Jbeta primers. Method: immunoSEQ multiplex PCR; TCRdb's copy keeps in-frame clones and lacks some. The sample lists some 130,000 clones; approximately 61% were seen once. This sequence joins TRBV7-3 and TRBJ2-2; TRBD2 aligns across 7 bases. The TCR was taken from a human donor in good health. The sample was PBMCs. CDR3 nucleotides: TGTGCCAGCAGCTCGGGAGCGGGACCAGGGATCGGGGAGCTGTTTTTT. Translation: CASSSGAGPGIGELFF.